Sequencing of this T cell receptor beta chain was carried out in a study of blood T cells in healthy people across ages. Study conclusions and caveats: Without sorted subsets, naive and antigen-experienced compartments could not be conclusively compared. Age advanced and TCR beta diversity per million T cells fell, roughly linearly.

Healthy Caucasians from Russia aged about 6 to 95 served as donors. Germline V CDR1 and CDR2: SGHVS, FQNEAQ. This CDR3 comprises 14 residues. V lost 5 bases and J lost 10, with 15 bases in between. Primers used in a second PCR of roughly 6 to 12 cycles were a sample-barcoded 5' primer and a J-beta primer mix. Every cDNA molecule bore a tag from a template-switch adaptor containing 12 random nucleotides. One entry per CDR3 protein results from TCRdb running MiXCR on the 5' RACE reads. The sample lists 600,000 or so distinct CDR3 sequences; roughly 30% were seen once. As regards this clonotype: Its target is unknown.

V usage is TRBV7-8 and J usage is TRBJ1-6, with D hard to call. The origin of this receptor is a woman older than 75 in good health. The sample comprised blood. As DNA, the CDR3 is TGTGCCAGCAGCCCATGGGCCAGCGGATCACCCCTCCACTTT. Its protein is CASSPWASGSPLHF.